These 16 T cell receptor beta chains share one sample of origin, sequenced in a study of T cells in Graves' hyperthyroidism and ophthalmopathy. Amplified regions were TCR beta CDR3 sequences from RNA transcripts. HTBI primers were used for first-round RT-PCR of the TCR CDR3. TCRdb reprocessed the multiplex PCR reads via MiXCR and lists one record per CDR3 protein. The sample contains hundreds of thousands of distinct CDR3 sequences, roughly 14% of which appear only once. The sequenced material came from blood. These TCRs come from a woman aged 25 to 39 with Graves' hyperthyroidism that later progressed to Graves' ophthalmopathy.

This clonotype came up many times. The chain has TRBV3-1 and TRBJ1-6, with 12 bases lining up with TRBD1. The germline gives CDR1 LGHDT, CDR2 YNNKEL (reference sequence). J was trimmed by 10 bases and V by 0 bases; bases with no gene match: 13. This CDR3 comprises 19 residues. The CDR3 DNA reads TGTGCCAGCAGCCAAGATTTCGGGACAGGGGGCAGGGTCTACTCACCCCTCCACTTT. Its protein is CASSQDFGTGGRVYSPLHF. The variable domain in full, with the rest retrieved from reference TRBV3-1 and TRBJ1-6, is DTAVSQTPKYLVTQMGNDKSIKCEQNLGHDTMYWYKQDSKKFLKIMFSYNNKELIINETVPNRFSPKSPDKAHLNLHINSLELGDSAVYFCASSQDFGTGGRVYSPLHFGNGTRLTVT.

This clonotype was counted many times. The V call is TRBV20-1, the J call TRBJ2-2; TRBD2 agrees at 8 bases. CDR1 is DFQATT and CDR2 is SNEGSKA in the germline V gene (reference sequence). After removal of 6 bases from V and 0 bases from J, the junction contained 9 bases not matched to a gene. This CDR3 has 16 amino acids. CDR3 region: CSATGVSGTNTGELFF. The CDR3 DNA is TGCAGTGCCACCGGTGTTAGCGGGACGAACACCGGGGAGCTGTTTTTT.

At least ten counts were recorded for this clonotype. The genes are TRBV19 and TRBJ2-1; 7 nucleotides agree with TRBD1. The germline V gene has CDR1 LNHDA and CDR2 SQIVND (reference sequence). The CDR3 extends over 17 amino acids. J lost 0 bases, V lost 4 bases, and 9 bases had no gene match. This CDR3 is CASSTGQVWSSYNEQFF. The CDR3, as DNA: TGTGCCAGTAGTACCGGACAGGTTTGGAGCTCCTACAATGAGCAGTTCTTC. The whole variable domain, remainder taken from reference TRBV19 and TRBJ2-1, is DGGITQSPKYLFRKEGQNVTLSCEQNLNHDAMYWYRQDPGQGLRLIYYSQIVNDFQKGDIAEGYSVSREKKESFPLTVTSAQKNPTAFYLCASSTGQVWSSYNEQFFGPGTRLTVL.

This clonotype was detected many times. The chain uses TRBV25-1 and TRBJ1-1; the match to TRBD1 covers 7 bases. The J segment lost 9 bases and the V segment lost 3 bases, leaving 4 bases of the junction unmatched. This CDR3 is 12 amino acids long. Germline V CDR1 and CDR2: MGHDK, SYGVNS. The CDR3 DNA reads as TGTGCCAGCAGTGAGGGACAGCTAAAAGCTTTCTTT. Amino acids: CASSEGQLKAFF.

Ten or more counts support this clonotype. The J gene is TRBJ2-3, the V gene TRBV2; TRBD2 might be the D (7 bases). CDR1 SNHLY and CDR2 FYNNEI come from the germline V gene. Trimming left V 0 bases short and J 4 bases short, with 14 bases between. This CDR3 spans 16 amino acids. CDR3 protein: CASSEAGGAHADTQYF. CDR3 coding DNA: TGTGCCAGCAGTGAAGCAGGGGGGGCGCACGCAGATACGCAGTATTTT.

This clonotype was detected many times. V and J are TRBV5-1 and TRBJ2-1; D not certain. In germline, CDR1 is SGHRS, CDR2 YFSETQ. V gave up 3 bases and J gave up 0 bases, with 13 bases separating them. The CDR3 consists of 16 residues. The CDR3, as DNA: TGCGCCAGCAGCTCCGCTGACGGTAGCTCCTACAATGAGCAGTTCTTC. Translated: CASSSADGSSYNEQFF.

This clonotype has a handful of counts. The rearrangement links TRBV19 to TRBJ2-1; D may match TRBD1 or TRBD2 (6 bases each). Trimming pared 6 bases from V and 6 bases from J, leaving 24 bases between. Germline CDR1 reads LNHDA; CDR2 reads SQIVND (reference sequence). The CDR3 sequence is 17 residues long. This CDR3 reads CASSAPTGSGVGNEQFF. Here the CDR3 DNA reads TGTGCCAGTAGCGCCCCTACAGGGTCGGGGGTGGGCAATGAGCAGTTCTTC. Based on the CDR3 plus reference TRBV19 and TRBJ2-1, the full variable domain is DGGITQSPKYLFRKEGQNVTLSCEQNLNHDAMYWYRQDPGQGLRLIYYSQIVNDFQKGDIAEGYSVSREKKESFPLTVTSAQKNPTAFYLCASSAPTGSGVGNEQFFGPGTRLTVL.

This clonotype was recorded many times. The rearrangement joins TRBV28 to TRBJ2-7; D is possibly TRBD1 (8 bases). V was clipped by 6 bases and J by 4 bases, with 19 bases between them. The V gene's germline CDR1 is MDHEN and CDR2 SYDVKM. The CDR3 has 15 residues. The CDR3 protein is CASSYTDRGGYEQYF. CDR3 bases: TGTGCCAGCAGCTATACCGACAGGGGAGGGTACGAGCAGTACTTC. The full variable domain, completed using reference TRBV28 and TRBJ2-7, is DVKVTQSSRYLVKRTGEKVFLECVQDMDHENMFWYRQDPGLGLRLIYFSYDVKMKEKGDIPEGYSVSREKKERFSLILESASTNQTSMYLCASSYTDRGGYEQYFGPGTRLTVT.

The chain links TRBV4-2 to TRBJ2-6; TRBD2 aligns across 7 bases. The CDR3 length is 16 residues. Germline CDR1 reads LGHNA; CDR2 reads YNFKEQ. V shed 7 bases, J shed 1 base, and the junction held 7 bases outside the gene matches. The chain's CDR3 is CASTGGAGSGANVLTF. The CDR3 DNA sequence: TGTGCCAGCACGGGGGGAGCGGGTTCTGGGGCCAACGTCCTGACTTTC.

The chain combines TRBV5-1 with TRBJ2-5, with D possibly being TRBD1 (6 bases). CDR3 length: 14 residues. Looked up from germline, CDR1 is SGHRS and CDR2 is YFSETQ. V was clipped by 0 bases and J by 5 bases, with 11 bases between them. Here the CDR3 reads CASSLGTATETQYF. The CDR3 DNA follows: TGCGCCAGCAGCTTGGGGACAGCCACCGAGACCCAGTACTTC.

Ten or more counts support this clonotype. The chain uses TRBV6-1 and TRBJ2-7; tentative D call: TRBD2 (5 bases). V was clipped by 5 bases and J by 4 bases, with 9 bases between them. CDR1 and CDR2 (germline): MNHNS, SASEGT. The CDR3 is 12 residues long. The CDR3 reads CASSYPGYEQYF. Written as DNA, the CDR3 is TGTGCCAGCAGTTACCCGGGGTACGAGCAGTACTTC.

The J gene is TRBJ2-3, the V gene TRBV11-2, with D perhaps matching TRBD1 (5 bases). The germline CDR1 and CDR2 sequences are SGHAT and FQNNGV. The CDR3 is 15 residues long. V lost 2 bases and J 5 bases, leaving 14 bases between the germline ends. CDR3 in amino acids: CASSLRAGQRDTQYF. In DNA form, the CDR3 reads TGTGCCAGCAGCTTAAGGGCAGGGCAACGAGATACGCAGTATTTT.

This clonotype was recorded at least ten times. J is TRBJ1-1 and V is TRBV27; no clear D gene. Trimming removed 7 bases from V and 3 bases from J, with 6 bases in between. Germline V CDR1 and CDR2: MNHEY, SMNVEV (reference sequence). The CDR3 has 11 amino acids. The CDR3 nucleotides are TGTGCCAGCATAACGGACACTGAAGCTTTCTTT. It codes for CASITDTEAFF.

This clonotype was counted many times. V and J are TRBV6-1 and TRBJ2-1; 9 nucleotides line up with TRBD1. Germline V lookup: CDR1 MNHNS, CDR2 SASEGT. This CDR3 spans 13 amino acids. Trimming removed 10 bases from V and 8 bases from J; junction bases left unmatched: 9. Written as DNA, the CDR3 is TGTGCCACCTGGGACAGGGAGTACTATGAGCAGTTCTTC. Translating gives CATWDREYYEQFF.

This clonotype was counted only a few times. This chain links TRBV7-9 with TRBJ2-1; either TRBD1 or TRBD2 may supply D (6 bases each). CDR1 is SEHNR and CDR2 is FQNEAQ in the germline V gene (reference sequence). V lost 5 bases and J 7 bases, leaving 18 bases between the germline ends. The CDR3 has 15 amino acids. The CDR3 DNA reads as TGTGCCAGCAGCCAGGGTCCGGGGGCGCGGAATGAGCAGTTCTTC. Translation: CASSQGPGARNEQFF.

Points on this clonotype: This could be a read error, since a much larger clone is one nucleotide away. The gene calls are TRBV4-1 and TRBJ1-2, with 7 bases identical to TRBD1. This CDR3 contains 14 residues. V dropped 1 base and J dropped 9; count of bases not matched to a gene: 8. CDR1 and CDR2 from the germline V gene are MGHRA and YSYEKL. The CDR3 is CASSQGIGGSSYTF. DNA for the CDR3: TGCGCCAGCAGCCAAGGAATAGGGGGCTCAAGCTACACCTTC.